The clone carrying this TCR beta chain has only a few counts. Its target is not known. The table came from immunoSEQ multiplex PCR; TCRdb's copy has only in-frame clones and leaves some out. This sample has fewer than 10,000 clones, with 85% to 90% found just once. The data belong to a study of T cells after posttransplantation cyclophosphamide. Study-wide findings and caveats: Later blood repertoires were often dominated by clones from the donor CD8+ memory compartment. After PTCy, TRB diversity resembled that of CNI/methotrexate controls.

A marrow graft followed busulfan-fludarabine conditioning, with cyclophosphamide on days +3 and +4. Specimen: PBMCs, collected after allogeneic stem cell transplant with posttransplant cyclophosphamide. The sequence derives from a female patient aged 40 to 55 who received an allogeneic stem cell transplant from an unrelated donor, was CMV-positive, and had no GVHD. Certain T cells may be donor cells from the graft.

The CDR3 loop is CASSQETTAQLYEQYF. The CDR3 bases are TGCGCCAGCAGCCAAGAAACGACAGCCCAATTATACGAGCAGTACTTC. The gene calls are TRBV4-1 and TRBJ2-7, with D maybe TRBD1 (5 bases). The germline V gene encodes CDR1 MGHRA and CDR2 YSYEKL. V lost 0 bases, J lost 4 bases, and 16 bases lay in between. CDR3 length equals 16 residues.